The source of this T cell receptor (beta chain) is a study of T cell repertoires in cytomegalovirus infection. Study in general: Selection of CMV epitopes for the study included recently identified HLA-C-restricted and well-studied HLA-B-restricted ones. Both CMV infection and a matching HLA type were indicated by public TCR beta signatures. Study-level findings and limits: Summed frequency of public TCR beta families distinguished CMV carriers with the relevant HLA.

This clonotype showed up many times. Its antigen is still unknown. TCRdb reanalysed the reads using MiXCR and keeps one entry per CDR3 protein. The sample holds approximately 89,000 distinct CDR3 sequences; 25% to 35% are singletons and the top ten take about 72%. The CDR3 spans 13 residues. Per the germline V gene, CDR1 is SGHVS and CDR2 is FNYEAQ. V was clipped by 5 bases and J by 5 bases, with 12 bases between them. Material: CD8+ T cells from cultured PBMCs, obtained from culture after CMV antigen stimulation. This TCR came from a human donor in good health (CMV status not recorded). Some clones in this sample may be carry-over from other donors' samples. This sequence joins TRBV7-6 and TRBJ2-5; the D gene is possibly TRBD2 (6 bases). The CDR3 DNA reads TGTGCCAGCAGCCCGCTTGGGGGGGAGACCCAGTACTTC. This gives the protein CASSPLGGETQYF.